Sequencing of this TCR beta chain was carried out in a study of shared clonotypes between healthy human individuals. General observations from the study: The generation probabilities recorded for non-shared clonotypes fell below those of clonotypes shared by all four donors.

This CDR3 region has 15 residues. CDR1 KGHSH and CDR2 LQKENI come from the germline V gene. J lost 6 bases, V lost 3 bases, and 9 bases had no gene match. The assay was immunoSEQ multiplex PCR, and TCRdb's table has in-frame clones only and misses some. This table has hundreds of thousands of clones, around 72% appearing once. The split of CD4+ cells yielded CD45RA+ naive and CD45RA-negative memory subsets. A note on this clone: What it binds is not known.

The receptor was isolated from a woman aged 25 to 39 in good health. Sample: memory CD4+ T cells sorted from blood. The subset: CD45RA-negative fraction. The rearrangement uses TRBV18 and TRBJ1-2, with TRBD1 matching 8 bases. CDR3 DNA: TGTGCCAGCTCACCGGGGGCAGGGGGCAAACATGGCTACACCTTC. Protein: CASSPGAGGKHGYTF.